What follows are 29 T cell receptor beta chains derived from one specimen sequenced in a study of blood T cell repertoires in COVID-19. Assay: immunoSEQ multiplex PCR; the TCRdb copy retains only in-frame clones and omits some. Among just under 350,000 clones listed, roughly 90% were seen once. Sequencing was carried out using peripheral blood. Source of these receptors: a woman in her 70s with COVID-19, enrolled during active disease.

In DNA, the CDR3 is TGTGCCAGCAGCCCGGACAGGGGGACCGGGGAGCTGTTTTTT. Amino acids: CASSPDRGTGELFF. The chain uses TRBV13 and TRBJ2-2; 10 positions agree with TRBD1. The V gene's germline CDR1 is PRHDT and CDR2 FYEKMQ (reference sequence). This CDR3 has 14 amino acids. Trimming at V came to 5 bases and at J to 5 bases, leaving 2 bases not matched to a gene.

This clone was recorded once. The rearrangement joins TRBV6-1 to TRBJ2-5, with a possible D match to TRBD2 (7 bases). The CDR3 is 15 residues long. Germline V gene sequence: CDR1 MNHNS, CDR2 SASEGT. Trimming left V 3 bases short and J 1 base short, with 12 bases between. The CDR3 coding sequence is TGTGCCAGCAGTGAGGGGGGGGCCGGCCAAGAGACCCAGTACTTC. This gives the protein CASSEGGAGQETQYF.

This chain uses TRBV30 with TRBJ2-3; no clear D gene. The V gene's germline CDR1 is GTSNPN and CDR2 SVGIG (reference sequence). This CDR3 contains 12 residues. V lost 0 bases and J lost 5, with 6 bases in between. CDR3 residues: CAWSVDRDTQYF. The CDR3 bases are TGTGCCTGGAGTGTAGATAGAGATACGCAGTATTTT.

The chain has TRBV7-9 and TRBJ1-1, with TRBD1 identical over 8 bases. CDR1 and CDR2 from the germline V gene are SEHNR and FQNEAQ (reference sequence). CDR3 length equals 14 residues. J lost 5 bases, V lost 8 bases, and 10 bases had no gene match. Here the CDR3 reads CASVPGGGRTEAFF. The CDR3 DNA follows: TGTGCCAGCGTCCCAGGGGGCGGAAGGACTGAAGCTTTCTTT.

V is TRBV19 and J is TRBJ2-7; the match to TRBD1 covers 9 bases. Trimming at V came to 4 bases and at J to 6 bases, leaving 19 bases not matched to a gene. CDR1 is LNHDA, CDR2 SQIVND, per germline (reference sequence). This CDR3 contains 18 residues. This CDR3 reads CASSRASYGGTGSLEQYF. The DNA for the CDR3 is TGTGCCAGTAGTAGAGCGAGCTACGGCGGGACAGGGTCTCTCGAGCAGTACTTC.

The chain employs TRBV21-1 and TRBJ2-2; the table assigns TRBD1, which was not confirmed against the DNA. TRBV21-1 is given as a pseudogene. The CDR3 is made up of 17 amino acids. CDR3 coding DNA: TGTGCCAGCAGCAAAGACGGGGACAGGGTCTACACCGGGGAGCTGTTTTTT. The encoded protein is CASSKDGDRVYTGELFF.

The chain couples TRBV5-1 to TRBJ1-1; possibly TRBD1 for D (5 bases). This CDR3 is 15 amino acids long. Trimming cost V 1 base and J 2 bases, with 12 bases left between them. CDR1 and CDR2 from the germline V gene are SGHRS and YFSETQ. CDR3 DNA sequence: TGCGCCAGCAGCTTGAACGGAGACAGAAACACTGAAGCTTTCTTT. Translated, it gives CASSLNGDRNTEAFF.

This rearrangement joins TRBV4-3 to TRBJ2-3; 8 positions match TRBD2. The trim removed 4 bases at V and 0 bases at J, leaving 3 bases unmatched. The CDR3 spans 15 residues. Per germline, CDR1 LGHNA and CDR2 YSLEER. The CDR3 coding sequence is TGCGCCAGCAGCCGAGCGGGGGATAGCACAGATACGCAGTATTTT. The encoded protein is CASSRAGDSTDTQYF.

This chain connects TRBV6-5 to TRBJ2-5; D is unclear. Germline CDR1 MNHEY, CDR2 SVGAGI. Trimming removed 5 bases from V and 4 bases from J, with 17 bases in between. There are 15 residues in the CDR3. The CDR3 DNA follows: TGTGCCAGCAGTCCCCTTCTGGAGCCCCTAGAGACCCAGTACTTC. Translating it yields CASSPLLEPLETQYF.

The chain uses TRBV11-2 and TRBJ2-2, with 7 bases that match TRBD1. Trimming cost V 4 bases and J 6 bases; bases outside gene matches: 14. This CDR3 spans 17 amino acids. Germline values: CDR1 SGHAT, CDR2 FQNNGV. This CDR3 reads CASSSLYGTEVPGELFF. The CDR3, as DNA: TGTGCCAGCAGCTCCTTATACGGGACAGAGGTCCCCGGGGAGCTGTTTTTT.

The V call is TRBV5-1, the J call TRBJ2-7; 9 nucleotides match TRBD1. With 4 bases clipped from V and 2 bases from J, the junction kept 7 bases outside the gene matches. Germline V gene sequence: CDR1 SGHRS, CDR2 YFSETQ. The CDR3 spans 15 residues. CDR3 loop: CASSLGQGITYEQYF. The CDR3 DNA sequence: TGCGCCAGCAGCCTAGGACAGGGGATTACCTACGAGCAGTACTTC. The variable domain in full, with the rest retrieved from reference TRBV5-1 and TRBJ2-7, is KAGVTQTPRYLIKTRGQQVTLSCSPISGHRSVSWYQQTPGQGLQFLFEYFSETQRNKGNFPGRFSGRQFSNSRSEMNVSTLELGDSALYLCASSLGQGITYEQYFGPGTRLTVT.

This clone was detected once. The V gene is TRBV12-3 or TRBV12-4, the J gene TRBJ1-3, with 8 bases identical to TRBD1. V lost 8 bases and J lost 3; bases outside the gene matches: 3. The CDR3 consists of 13 residues. This CDR3 reads CASAGGDGNTIYF. CDR3 bases: TGTGCCAGCGCAGGGGGCGATGGAAACACCATATATTTT.

The rearrangement links TRBV10-3 to TRBJ2-2, with TRBD2 matching 9 bases. V gave up 7 bases and J gave up 8 bases; unmatched junction bases: 5. The V gene's germline CDR1 is ENHRY and CDR2 SYGVKD. CDR3 size: 13 residues. The CDR3 loop is CAIKPAGGGELFF. The CDR3 DNA follows: TGTGCCATCAAGCCAGCGGGGGGAGGGGAGCTGTTTTTT.

The chain has TRBV5-4 and TRBJ1-2, with D possibly being TRBD1 (5 bases). CDR3 length: 15 residues. Deletions cut 4 bases from V and 4 bases from J, with 17 bases between. Germline V gene sequence: CDR1 SGHNT, CDR2 YYREEE (reference sequence). Here the CDR3 reads CASSQRDQGAYGYTF. The CDR3 DNA reads as TGTGCCAGCAGCCAAAGGGATCAGGGTGCCTATGGCTACACCTTC.

A remark on this clone: Other DNA sequences in this sample translate to the same CDR3. The V gene is TRBV19, the J gene TRBJ2-5, with D hard to call. Trimming took off 2 bases at V and 4 bases at J, with 8 bases between the two ends. Germline V gives CDR1 LNHDA, CDR2 SQIVND (reference sequence). CDR3 size: 13 residues. As DNA, the CDR3 is TGTGCCAGTAGTATATTAGGCGGAGAGACCCAGTACTTC. This sequence encodes CASSILGGETQYF. The full variable domain, with the rest looked up from reference TRBV19 and TRBJ2-5, is DGGITQSPKYLFRKEGQNVTLSCEQNLNHDAMYWYRQDPGQGLRLIYYSQIVNDFQKGDIAEGYSVSREKKESFPLTVTSAQKNPTAFYLCASSILGGETQYFGPGTRLLVL.

This chain connects TRBV4-3 to TRBJ2-2; 7 bases are shared with TRBD1. The CDR3 runs 16 residues. With 3 bases clipped from V and 4 bases from J, the junction kept 8 bases outside the gene matches. Germline V gene data show CDR1 as LGHNA and CDR2 as YSLEER. In nucleotides, the CDR3 is TGCGCCAGCAGCCATAGTAAAGGGACAGCCACCGGGGAGCTGTTTTTT. It encodes CASSHSKGTATGELFF.

This clone was seen only once. This chain connects TRBV12-5 to TRBJ2-1, with 9 nucleotides matching TRBD2. The V gene end was trimmed by 0 bases and the J gene end by 6 bases; junction bases not matched to a gene: 18. This CDR3 has 20 amino acids. In germline, CDR1 is LGHNT, CDR2 FRNRAP. The CDR3: CASGLVLAGGRSTKTNEQFF. DNA of the CDR3: TGTGCTAGTGGTTTGGTACTGGCGGGGGGGCGGTCCACCAAGACCAATGAGCAGTTCTTC. The full variable domain, its missing parts supplied by reference TRBV12-5 and TRBJ2-1, is DARVTQTPRHKVTEMGQEVTMRCQPILGHNTVFWYRQTMMQGLELLAYFRNRAPLDDSGMPKDRFSAEMPDATLATLKIQPSEPRDSAVYFCASGLVLAGGRSTKTNEQFFGPGTRLTVL.

This clone was seen a handful of times. V usage is TRBV2 and J usage is TRBJ1-2; unclear D gene. The CDR3 is 12 residues long. Per the germline V gene, CDR1 is SNHLY and CDR2 is FYNNEI. V shed 3 bases and J shed 8 bases, with 10 bases lying between them. The CDR3 DNA sequence: TGTGCCAGCAGTGACGGTGCGTACGGCTACACCTTC. It encodes CASSDGAYGYTF.

The chain employs TRBV5-5 and TRBJ1-5; D perhaps matches TRBD1 (6 bases). CDR1 and CDR2 (germline): SGHKS, YYEKEE (reference sequence). V was trimmed by 4 bases and J by 7 bases, leaving 18 bases between them. There are 15 residues in the CDR3. In nucleotides, the CDR3 is TGTGCCAGCAGCCCTCAGAGTGGGGGCACCCAGCCCCAGCATTTT. It translates to CASSPQSGGTQPQHF.

The chain combines TRBV28 with TRBJ2-1; 9 bases match TRBD2. CDR3 length: 14 residues. Germline CDR1 is MDHEN and CDR2 is SYDVKM. V gave up 3 bases and J gave up 6 bases; unmatched junction bases: 3. The DNA of the CDR3 is TGTGCCAGCAGTTTGCGGGGGGGCGCCAATGAGCAGTTCTTC. Protein sequence: CASSLRGGANEQFF.

The chain couples TRBV4-3 to TRBJ2-3, with TRBD2 matching over 11 bases. J was trimmed by 5 bases and V by 0 bases; bases with no gene match: 4. Germline V gene lookup returns CDR1 LGHNA and CDR2 YSLEER. The CDR3 is made up of 16 amino acids. In nucleotides, the CDR3 is TGCGCCAGCAGCCAAGATAGCGGGGGGGCCTTAGATACGCAGTATTTT. Its protein product is CASSQDSGGALDTQYF.

This chain links TRBV10-3 with TRBJ2-3; 12 bases match TRBD2. The length of the CDR3 is 18 residues. Per the germline V gene, CDR1 is ENHRY and CDR2 is SYGVKD. V shed 3 bases and J 3 bases; nucleotides not matched to a gene: 10. CDR3 DNA: TGTGCCATCAGTGACTCGACTAGCGGGGGAATAGTGACAGATACGCAGTATTTT. Amino acid sequence: CAISDSTSGGIVTDTQYF.

The chain joins TRBV27 to TRBJ1-2; D is uncertain. Trimming stripped 0 bases from V and 4 bases from J, with 12 bases between. The CDR3 is 15 amino acids. Per the germline V gene, CDR1 is MNHEY and CDR2 is SMNVEV (reference sequence). CDR3 DNA: TGTGCCAGCAGTTTATCGAAATTGGAGTCCTATGGCTACACCTTC. It yields the protein CASSLSKLESYGYTF.

This rearrangement joins TRBV5-6 to TRBJ1-6; tentatively, D is TRBD1 (6 bases). Trimming pared 0 bases from V and 6 bases from J, leaving 19 bases between. CDR1 and CDR2 (germline): SGHDT, YYEEEE. The CDR3 totals 18 residues. Written as DNA, the CDR3 is TGTGCCAGCAGCTTGGACAGGGCCCGAGGGGCCCGTAATTCACCCCTCCACTTT. Its protein is CASSLDRARGARNSPLHF. The variable domain in full, completed from reference TRBV5-6 and TRBJ1-6, reads DAGVTQSPTHLIKTRGQQVTLRCSPKSGHDTVSWYQQALGQGPQFIFQYYEEEERQRGNFPDRFSGHQFPNYSSELNVNALLLGDSALYLCASSLDRARGARNSPLHFGNGTRLTVT.

The rearrangement uses TRBV5-1 and TRBJ2-3, with D possibly matching TRBD1 (6 bases). The CDR3 consists of 14 residues. Trimming pared 2 bases from V and 5 bases from J, leaving 12 bases between. Per the germline V gene, CDR1 is SGHRS and CDR2 is YFSETQ. CDR3 sequence reads: CASSFTGWLDTQYF. The CDR3 DNA sequence: TGCGCCAGCAGCTTTACAGGGTGGTTAGATACGCAGTATTTT.

The gene calls are TRBV28 and TRBJ2-7; D not resolved. The CDR3 loop spans 11 amino acids. Germline loops: CDR1 MDHEN, CDR2 SYDVKM. Trimming cost V 8 bases and J 0 bases, with 5 bases left between them. The CDR3 here is CASWHSYEQYF. The DNA of the CDR3 is TGTGCCAGCTGGCACTCCTACGAGCAGTACTTC.

The chain couples TRBV24-1 to TRBJ2-5; D uncertain. V shed 4 bases and J shed 2 bases, with 7 bases lying between them. The CDR3 is 13 amino acids. Germline assignment: CDR1 KGHDR and CDR2 SFDVKD. The CDR3 reads CATSEQPQETQYF. The CDR3 DNA reads TGTGCCACCAGTGAACAGCCACAAGAGACCCAGTACTTC.

This chain links TRBV30 with TRBJ1-4, with a possible D match to TRBD1 (6 bases). The CDR3 is 15 amino acids. The V end lost 3 bases, the J end lost 0 bases, and 11 bases lay between the germline ends. In germline, CDR1 is GTSNPN, CDR2 SVGIG (reference sequence). CDR3 sequence (DNA): TGTGCCTGGAGAAATAAGGGGGCAACTAATGAAAAACTGTTTTTT. It yields the protein CAWRNKGATNEKLFF.

The gene calls are TRBV10-3 and TRBJ1-5, with D perhaps matching TRBD1 (5 bases). Germline V gene data show CDR1 as ENHRY and CDR2 as SYGVKD. Trimming removed 9 bases from V and 4 bases from J, with 19 bases in between. CDR3 size: 15 residues. This chain's CDR3 is CAITPDISGNQPQHF. For the CDR3, the DNA is TGTGCCATTACACCCGACATTTCAGGGAATCAGCCCCAGCATTTT.